Here is one T cell receptor (beta chain) with its context. The antigen it recognizes is unknown. Base qualities are not provided; no much larger clone lies one nucleotide away. The time point label of this sample denotes: pre-treatment sample, taken before nivolumab and TIL therapy. Adults with stage 4 NSCLC were enrolled in a dual-center phase I trial from October 2017 to early 2020. The samples were drawn from an open-label, single-arm phase I trial testing tumor-infiltrating lymphocyte therapy combined with nivolumab in advanced non-small cell lung cancer. Blood mononuclear cells from EDTA tubes were isolated by Ficoll gradient, snap-frozen as pellets, and DNA was extracted with a Qiagen mini-prep kit. TCR beta CDR3 regions were amplified from genomic DNA with the immunoSEQ v3 hsTCRB kit using bias-controlled multiplex PCR. TCR libraries were sequenced on an Illumina NextSeq 500 to about 2 million read pairs for survey level or 5-6 million for deep level. Under the source paper's analysis protocol: V, D and J genes were assigned, non-productive sequences were removed, and clonality was reported by immunoSEQ Analyzer software. Repertoires were compared by productive Simpson clonality and by the Morisita overlap index of productive TRB rearrangements between infused TIL and blood. For each clone in blood, the absolute clonotype count was estimated by multiplying the lymphocyte count by the CD3+ fraction and by the clone's productive frequency. TCRdb took this table from immuneACCESS and kept in-frame rearrangements with V and J called. Such tables lack part of the clones; where checked against another copy, unresolved V genes explain under half of the gap, and the rest is unexplained. The V and J calls and clone size come from that table; D and trimming were worked out from the DNA. The table for this sample lists some 57,000 clones; around 87% of them were counted only once. 2.6% of the sample is held by the ten biggest clonotypes.

The germline V gene (reference sequence) sets CDR1 to SGHAT and CDR2 to FQDESV. From the cysteine up to the phenylalanine, the CDR3 has a length of 15 residues. The DNA shown is the 45-base CDR3, in frame from base 1. The junction shows trimming of 5 bases on V and 4 bases on J, plus 17 bases between the germline ends. The data stem from a study of TIL therapy for anti-PD-1-resistant metastatic lung cancer (dated by TCRdb to the early 2020s). For the wider study: Tumors were collected before any PD-1/PD-L1 blockade, after which patients were given nivolumab, and patients who progressed were given lymphodepletion, an infusion of expanded TIL and IL-2. Enrolled patients had a median age of around 49 years (range about 35-85) and a median tumor PD-L1 proportion score of around 6%. Most of the cohort had lung adenocarcinoma, including a handful of EGFR-mutant tumors and two ALK-rearranged tumors, and half of the patients were either current or former smokers. Across the cohort, whole-exome sequencing showed a median non-synonymous tumor mutation burden of less than 1.7 mutations per megabase. Tumor and peripheral blood T cell receptor beta sequencing was used to track clonotypes across tumor, expanded TIL product and serial blood samples. Paper-wide results and their limitations: The baseline peripheral repertoire was partially replaced by infused TIL clonotypes, which then decayed over months, and no apparent association between persistence and response was found. Because the cohort was highly selected, with more treatment-naive, never-smoker and oncogene-addicted patients than is typical, generalizability is limited. The study protocol defined all tumor marker inferences as exploratory.

The rearrangement joined TRBV11-1 to TRBJ1-2, and TRBD1 may be the D gene, going by 5 matching bases. The receptor comes from a person between 25 and 79 years old with non-small cell lung cancer. The specimen comprised blood, sampled at baseline. The CDR3 is CASSQGAQLVYGYTF. At the DNA level, the sequence is TGTGCCAGCAGCCAGGGCGCGCAGCTAGTCTATGGCTACACCTTC.